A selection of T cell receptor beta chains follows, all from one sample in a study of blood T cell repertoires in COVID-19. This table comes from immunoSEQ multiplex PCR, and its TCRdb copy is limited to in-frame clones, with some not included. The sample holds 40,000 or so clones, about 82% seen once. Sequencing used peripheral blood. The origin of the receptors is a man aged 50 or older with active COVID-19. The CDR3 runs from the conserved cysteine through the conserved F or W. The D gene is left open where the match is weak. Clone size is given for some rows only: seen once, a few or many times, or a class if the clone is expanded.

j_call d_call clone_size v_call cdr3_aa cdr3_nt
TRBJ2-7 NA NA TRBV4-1 CASSLYRDNNEQYF TGCGCCAGCAGCCTTTACAGGGATAACAACGAGCAGTACTTC
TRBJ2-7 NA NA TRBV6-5 CASSTGLTYEQYF TGTGCCAGCAGTACAGGGCTTACCTACGAGCAGTACTTC
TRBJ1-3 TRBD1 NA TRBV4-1 CASSPQGAGGNTIYF TGCGCCAGCAGCCCGCAGGGGGCGGGTGGAAACACCATATATTTT
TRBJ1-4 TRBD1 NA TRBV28 CASSSGGAGNEKLFF TGTGCCAGCAGTTCAGGGGGCGCGGGTAATGAAAAACTGTTTTTT
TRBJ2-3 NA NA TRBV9 CASSPSPGSETDTQYF TGTGCCAGCAGCCCGAGTCCGGGGTCTGAGACAGATACGCAGTATTTT
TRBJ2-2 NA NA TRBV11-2 CASSLVGAGADTGELFF TGTGCCAGCAGCTTAGTTGGGGCAGGGGCCGACACCGGGGAGCTGTTTTTT
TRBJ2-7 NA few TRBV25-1 CASSATGFEQYF TGTGCCAGCAGTGCCACAGGGTTCGAGCAGTACTTC
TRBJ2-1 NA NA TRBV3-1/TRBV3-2 CASSQQVSSNEQFF TGTGCCAGCAGCCAACAGGTCAGTAGCAATGAGCAGTTCTTC
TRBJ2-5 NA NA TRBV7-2 CASSLSRQETQYF TGTGCCAGCAGCTTAAGTCGGCAAGAGACCCAGTACTTC
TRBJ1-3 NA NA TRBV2 CASTSDSGNTIYF TGTGCCAGCACATCAGACTCTGGAAACACCATATATTTT
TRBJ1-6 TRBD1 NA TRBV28 CATRPNRQGTSSSYNSPLHF TGTGCCACCCGGCCGAATAGACAGGGGACCTCCAGCTCCTATAATTCACCCCTCCACTTT
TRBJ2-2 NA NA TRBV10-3 CAITGGNTGELFF TGTGCCATCACGGGGGGCAACACCGGGGAGCTGTTTTTT
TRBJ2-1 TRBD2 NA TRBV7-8 CASSLGSSGVFSNNEQFF TGTGCCAGCAGCTTAGGCTCTAGCGGGGTATTTTCTAACAATGAGCAGTTCTTC
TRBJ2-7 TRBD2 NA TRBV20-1 CSASLGGDRGEQYF TGCAGTGCTAGTTTGGGGGGGGATCGGGGCGAGCAGTACTTC
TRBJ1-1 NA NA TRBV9 CATQENTEAFF TGTGCCACCCAGGAGAACACTGAAGCTTTCTTT
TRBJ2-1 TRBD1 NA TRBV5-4 CASSWDRGNEQFF TGTGCCAGCAGCTGGGACAGGGGCAATGAGCAGTTCTTC
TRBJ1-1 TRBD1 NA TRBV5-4 CASSLDRVNTEAFF TGTGCCAGCAGCCTGGACAGGGTGAACACTGAAGCTTTCTTT
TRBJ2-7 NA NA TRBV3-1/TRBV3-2 CASSQLTQGGYEQYF TGTGCCAGCAGCCAATTAACCCAGGGTGGGTACGAGCAGTACTTC
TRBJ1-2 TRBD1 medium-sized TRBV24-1 CATSELQGYGYTF TGTGCCACCAGTGAACTACAGGGGTATGGCTACACCTTC
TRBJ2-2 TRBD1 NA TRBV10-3 CAISVTGGEGELFF TGTGCCATCAGTGTAACAGGGGGCGAGGGGGAGCTGTTTTTT
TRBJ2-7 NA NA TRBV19 CASSIMSGSYEQYF TGTGCCAGTAGTATAATGTCAGGGTCCTACGAGCAGTACTTC
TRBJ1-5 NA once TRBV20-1 CNASPGNQPQHF TGCAATGCCAGTCCGGGGAATCAGCCCCAGCATTTT